The 32 T cell receptor beta chains reported below all come from one sample, sequenced in a study of cytomegalovirus exposure and HLA in healthy donors. In the PCR, 60 Vbeta and 13 Jbeta primers were used. Here immunoSEQ multiplex PCR was the method, and the copy in TCRdb shows in-frame clones only, minus some. This sample has 80,000 to 100,000 clones; roughly 70% occur once, and the top ten carry under 2.5%. Sequencing was performed on PBMCs. These receptors were taken from a man aged 45 to 65 in good health and CMV-seronegative.

The CDR3 bases are TGTGCCAGCAGCCGGACAGGGCGTAGCAATCAGCCCCAGCATTTT. Translating it yields CASSRTGRSNQPQHF. This chain joins TRBV5-8 and TRBJ1-5; 8 nucleotides line up with TRBD1. CDR1 and CDR2 from the germline V gene are SGHTS and YDEGEE. Trimming took 4 bases from V and 0 from J; bases not matched to a gene: 3. This CDR3 spans 15 amino acids.

The chain employs TRBV14 and TRBJ2-1, with 11 bases fitting TRBD2. CDR1 is SGHDN and CDR2 is FVKESK in the germline V gene. This CDR3 spans 21 amino acids. V trimming: 2 bases; J trimming: 0 bases; junction bases outside the gene matches: 15. As DNA, the CDR3 is TGTGCCAGCAGCCAATCTCTACTGGCTAGCGGGGGGCCGAGCTCCTACAATGAGCAGTTCTTC. Translated, it gives CASSQSLLASGGPSSYNEQFF.

This clone has more than one count but fewer than ten. V and J are TRBV7-9 and TRBJ2-5, with unresolved D. This CDR3 spans 16 amino acids. The V gene's germline CDR1 is SEHNR and CDR2 FQNEAQ (reference sequence). Trimming removed 2 bases from V and 5 bases from J, with 18 bases in between. The CDR3 coding sequence is TGTGCCAGCAGCTTAATATCCGGGTCCAGACGGGAGACCCAGTACTTC. Amino acids: CASSLISGSRRETQYF.

The chain joins TRBV28 to TRBJ2-7; 8 bases map to TRBD2. CDR3 length equals 17 residues. J was trimmed by 5 bases and V by 6 bases; bases with no gene match: 18. Germline V gives CDR1 MDHEN, CDR2 SYDVKM. The CDR3: CASSSPPKAGALDEQYF. The CDR3 DNA follows: TGTGCCAGCAGCTCTCCCCCTAAAGCGGGAGCGCTCGACGAGCAGTACTTC.

The chain is built from TRBV28 and TRBJ2-1, with D tentatively TRBD2 (5 bases). V was cut by 7 bases and J by 6 bases, with 16 bases left in between. The CDR3 runs 14 residues. Germline V lookup: CDR1 MDHEN, CDR2 SYDVKM. The CDR3 loop is CASTPSLASNEQFF. In nucleotides, the CDR3 is TGTGCCAGCACCCCATCCCTAGCAAGCAATGAGCAGTTCTTC.

The chain recombines TRBV28 with TRBJ2-3; 10 bases match TRBD2. CDR1 and CDR2 (germline): MDHEN, SYDVKM. V trimming: 8 bases; J trimming: 6 bases; junction bases outside the gene matches: 11. There are 15 residues in the CDR3. Written as DNA, the CDR3 is TGTGCCAGCGATAGCGGGGGGTCAATTATGGATACGCAGTATTTT. It translates to CASDSGGSIMDTQYF.

Worth noting for this clone: At one boundary the junction diverges from the germline segment, which might be a read error. The J gene is TRBJ1-1, the V gene TRBV15, with no clear D. This CDR3 region has 14 residues. CDR1 LNHNV and CDR2 YYDKDF come from the germline V gene (reference sequence). As DNA, the CDR3 is TGTGCCACCAGCTTCCCGGGCGGGAACACTGAGGCTTTCTTT. This encodes CATSFPGGNTEAFF.

J is TRBJ1-1 and V is TRBV28; D gene unclear. Trimming cost V 3 bases and J 6 bases, with 14 bases left between them. In germline, CDR1 is MDHEN, CDR2 SYDVKM. This CDR3 is built from 14 residues. The DNA of the CDR3 is TGTGCCAGCAGTTTGGGAGTAAGAAGGGCTGAAGCTTTCTTT. Residues: CASSLGVRRAEAFF.

The chain recombines TRBV6-5 with TRBJ1-1; unclear D gene. There are 12 residues in the CDR3. V was cut by 11 bases and J by 5 bases, with 15 bases left in between. Germline V CDR1 and CDR2: MNHEY, SVGAGI. The CDR3 is CACAGLTTEAFF. CDR3 DNA: TGTGCCTGCGCAGGCCTCACGACTGAAGCTTTCTTT.

The chain links TRBV27 to TRBJ1-3; 8 nucleotides agree with TRBD1. V lost 8 bases, J lost 3 bases, and 3 bases stayed unmatched. The length of the CDR3 is 13 residues. Germline loops: CDR1 MNHEY, CDR2 SMNVEV (reference sequence). The CDR3 is CASGTGIGNTIYF. The CDR3 DNA is TGTGCCAGCGGGACAGGAATTGGAAACACCATATATTTT.

The gene calls are TRBV4-1 and TRBJ1-2, with D perhaps matching TRBD1 (5 bases). This CDR3 has 20 residues. The V end lost 3 bases, the J end lost 0 bases, and 26 bases lay between the germline ends. CDR1 is MGHRA, CDR2 YSYEKL, per germline. The CDR3 nucleotides read TGCGCCAGCAGCCACCCTGAATCCGACAAAGGGGCCAGAGCTAACTATGGCTACACCTTC. The encoded protein is CASSHPESDKGARANYGYTF.

A few counts support this clone. The chain couples TRBV2 to TRBJ2-2, with 11 positions matching TRBD2. Germline CDR1 and CDR2: SNHLY and FYNNEI. This CDR3 is built from 16 residues. J lost 4 bases, V lost 6 bases, and 7 bases had no gene match. The CDR3 DNA reads TGTGCCAGCAGGCGCGGGGGACTAGCGGCCACCGGGGAGCTGTTTTTT. Protein: CASRRGGLAATGELFF.

This clone was picked up a small number of times. The V call is TRBV5-5, the J call TRBJ1-2; D is undetermined. The V gene lost 3 bases and the J gene lost 2 bases, with 8 bases spanning the gap. This CDR3 is built from 13 residues. Per the germline V gene, CDR1 is SGHKS and CDR2 is YYEKEE (reference sequence). CDR3 loop: CASSSGLNYGYTF. CDR3 bases: TGTGCCAGCAGCTCAGGATTGAACTATGGCTACACCTTC.

The chain uses TRBV5-1 and TRBJ2-2, with 7 bases fitting TRBD1. V lost 2 bases to trimming and J lost 6 bases; unmatched junction nucleotides: 7. The germline V gene encodes CDR1 SGHRS and CDR2 YFSETQ. The CDR3 sequence is 15 residues long. Here the CDR3 reads CASSFAQGLPGELFF. CDR3 sequence (DNA): TGCGCCAGCAGCTTCGCACAGGGGTTGCCCGGGGAGCTGTTTTTT.

The chain uses TRBV19 and TRBJ1-1; TRBD1 is a possible D gene (5 bases). V was clipped by 5 bases and J by 1 base, with 8 bases between them. Germline CDR1 reads LNHDA; CDR2 reads SQIVND (reference sequence). This CDR3 region has 13 residues. The CDR3 bases are TGTGCCAGTAGTTGGGGCGCGAACACTGAAGCTTTCTTT. Translation: CASSWGANTEAFF.

This clone was seen a handful of times. The V and J genes are TRBV7-9 and TRBJ2-3; 8 nucleotides match TRBD1. Germline trimming cut 5 bases from V and 9 bases from J; bases unmatched to any gene: 13. The CDR3 loop spans 15 amino acids. CDR1 is SEHNR, CDR2 FQNEAQ, per germline (reference sequence). In nucleotides, the CDR3 is TGTGCCAGCAGCCTCTACATCGTCGGACAGGGCACGCAGTATTTT. It translates to CASSLYIVGQGTQYF.

The rearrangement links TRBV6-1 to TRBJ2-2; maybe TRBD1 (6 bases). CDR3 size: 15 residues. Germline loops: CDR1 MNHNS, CDR2 SASEGT. With 10 bases removed from V and 2 bases from J, the gap between germline ends came to 17 bases. The CDR3 protein is CATLRDIINTGELFF. In DNA, the CDR3 is TGTGCCACCCTCCGGGACATAATCAACACCGGGGAGCTGTTTTTT.

This clone was seen once. J is TRBJ1-1 and V is TRBV2; 8 nucleotides match TRBD1. The CDR3 is made up of 19 amino acids. V shed 5 bases, J shed 4 bases, and the junction held 21 bases outside the gene matches. CDR1 and CDR2 from the germline V gene are SNHLY and FYNNEI. Here the CDR3 reads CASSPPKLDRQGFSTEAFF. CDR3 sequence (DNA): TGTGCCAGCAGTCCCCCTAAGCTCGACCGACAGGGGTTTTCCACTGAAGCTTTCTTT. Complete variable domain (other parts from reference TRBV2 and TRBJ1-1): EPEVTQTPSHQVTQMGQEVILRCVPISNHLYFYWYRQILGQKVEFLVSFYNNEISEKSEIFDDQFSVERPDGSNFTLKIRSTKLEDSAMYFCASSPPKLDRQGFSTEAFFGQGTRLTVV.

The genes are TRBV28 and TRBJ1-6; no reliable D call. The CDR3 covers 17 residues. Deletions cut 2 bases from V and 10 bases from J, with 21 bases between. Germline loops: CDR1 MDHEN, CDR2 SYDVKM. The CDR3 region is CASSLRTSGSRRSPLHF. The CDR3 DNA sequence: TGTGCCAGCAGTTTACGCACCTCGGGGAGCCGGCGCTCACCCCTCCACTTT.

This clone has just a few counts. The V call is TRBV28, the J call TRBJ1-5, with D possibly TRBD1 on 5 matching bases. The germline gives CDR1 MDHEN, CDR2 SYDVKM. Trimming pared 3 bases from V and 1 base from J, leaving 10 bases between. The CDR3 is 15 amino acids. The CDR3 is CASSLRGLSNQPQHF. In DNA form, the CDR3 reads TGTGCCAGCAGTTTGAGGGGACTGAGCAATCAGCCCCAGCATTTT.

This chain links TRBV9 with TRBJ1-3; D is ambiguous. CDR1 is SGDLS, CDR2 YYNGEE, per germline. The CDR3 has 14 amino acids. The V end was cut by 2 bases, the J end by 3 bases, with 9 bases between. The CDR3 DNA follows: TGTGCCAGCAGCGTGGAGCTCCTTGGAAACACCATATATTTT. Encoded protein: CASSVELLGNTIYF.

The V gene is TRBV7-3, the J gene TRBJ1-2; 7 positions agree with TRBD1. CDR1 is SGHTA and CDR2 is FQGTGA in the germline V gene. CDR3 size: 15 residues. J gave up 7 bases and V 1 base, and 9 bases lay outside the gene matches. The CDR3 region is CASSLKGRGAGGYTF. The CDR3 bases are TGTGCCAGCAGCTTAAAGGGCAGGGGGGCCGGTGGCTACACCTTC.

The chain carries TRBV10-3 and TRBJ2-7, with 10 bases identical to TRBD2. CDR1 is ENHRY and CDR2 is SYGVKD in the germline V gene. V trimming: 0 bases; J trimming: 4 bases; junction bases outside the gene matches: 3. This CDR3 spans 15 amino acids. The CDR3 loop is CAISESTSGMYEQYF. The CDR3 DNA reads TGTGCCATCAGTGAGTCAACTAGCGGGATGTACGAGCAGTACTTC.

A few counts support this clone. The chain has TRBV5-1 and TRBJ2-1, with 10 bases identical to TRBD1. Germline trimming cut 4 bases from V and 8 bases from J; bases unmatched to any gene: 9. Germline V CDR1 and CDR2: SGHRS, YFSETQ. This CDR3 contains 15 residues. CDR3 coding DNA: TGCGCCAGCAGCCGGGACAGGGGTGAGGTTGATGAGCAGTTCTTC. This gives the protein CASSRDRGEVDEQFF.

V usage is TRBV7-2 and J usage is TRBJ2-5; TRBD1 matches 7 bases. The J call may not be correct, given that the DNA end is closer to TRBJ2-7. CDR1 and CDR2 from the germline V gene are SGHTA and FQGNSA. This CDR3 spans 14 amino acids. CDR3 loop: CASSSATGRYEQYF. CDR3 nucleotides: TGTGCCAGCAGCTCCGCGACAGGGCGGTACGAGCAGTACTTC.

This sequence joins TRBV19 and TRBJ2-1; 7 bases are shared with TRBD2. In germline, CDR1 is LNHDA, CDR2 SQIVND (reference sequence). The CDR3 is 12 residues long. V lost 10 bases to trimming and J lost 2 bases; unmatched junction nucleotides: 2. For the CDR3, the DNA is TGTGCCACTAGCGGAGCCTACAATGAGCAGTTCTTC. Protein sequence: CATSGAYNEQFF. Full variable domain (outside the CDR3, taken from reference TRBV19 and TRBJ2-1): DGGITQSPKYLFRKEGQNVTLSCEQNLNHDAMYWYRQDPGQGLRLIYYSQIVNDFQKGDIAEGYSVSREKKESFPLTVTSAQKNPTAFYLCATSGAYNEQFFGPGTRLTVL.

The chain uses TRBV19 and TRBJ2-3, with 12 positions matching TRBD2. The CDR3 runs 15 residues. With 7 bases clipped from V and 5 bases from J, the junction kept 7 bases outside the gene matches. Germline V gene sequence: CDR1 LNHDA, CDR2 SQIVND (reference sequence). DNA for the CDR3: TGTGCCAGTACCCTAGCGGGGGGGCTGATAGATACGCAGTATTTT. Residues: CASTLAGGLIDTQYF.

The gene calls are TRBV6-6 and TRBJ2-7; D is undetermined. The CDR3 sequence is 12 residues long. Trimming shortened V by 3 bases and J by 4 bases, and 7 bases separated the two germline ends. Germline V gives CDR1 MNHNY, CDR2 SVGAGI (reference sequence). CDR3 in amino acids: CASSYIAYEQYF. The CDR3 nucleotides are TGTGCCAGCAGTTATATCGCGTACGAGCAGTACTTC.

The genes are TRBV6-1 and TRBJ2-7; D may be TRBD1 (6 bases). Trimming shortened V by 2 bases and J by 0 bases, and 17 bases separated the two germline ends. The CDR3 covers 17 residues. CDR1 is MNHNS and CDR2 is SASEGT in the germline V gene. As DNA, the CDR3 is TGTGCCAGCAGTGAATGGTTAGGGGACACCCTCTCCTACGAGCAGTACTTC. It is translated as CASSEWLGDTLSYEQYF.

The rearrangement uses TRBV11-2 and TRBJ2-5, with 13 bases identical to TRBD2. CDR1 SGHAT and CDR2 FQNNGV come from the germline V gene. The CDR3 has 15 residues. The V gene end was trimmed by 3 bases and the J gene end by 4 bases; junction bases not matched to a gene: 2. The CDR3 reads CASSLRTSGRETQYF. The DNA for the CDR3 is TGTGCCAGCAGCTTGCGGACTAGCGGGAGAGAGACCCAGTACTTC.

This chain uses TRBV5-4 with TRBJ2-7, with 9 positions matching TRBD2. The CDR3 loop spans 17 amino acids. Germline V gene data show CDR1 as SGHNT and CDR2 as YYREEE (reference sequence). Trimming at V came to 3 bases and at J to 6 bases, leaving 16 bases not matched to a gene. The CDR3 sequence is CASSSRAEAGGRGEQYF. The CDR3 coding sequence is TGTGCCAGCAGCTCCAGAGCGGAAGCGGGGGGCCGCGGCGAGCAGTACTTC.

This clone appeared once. V is TRBV30 and J is TRBJ2-2; 11 positions match TRBD2. CDR3 length: 15 amino acids. V was pared by 8 bases and J by 5 bases, with 10 bases of the junction left unmatched. Germline V lookup: CDR1 GTSNPN, CDR2 SVGIG (reference sequence). CDR3 DNA: TGTGCCAGCATAGCGGGAGGGCTTGGGACCGGGGAGCTGTTTTTT. Amino acids: CASIAGGLGTGELFF.